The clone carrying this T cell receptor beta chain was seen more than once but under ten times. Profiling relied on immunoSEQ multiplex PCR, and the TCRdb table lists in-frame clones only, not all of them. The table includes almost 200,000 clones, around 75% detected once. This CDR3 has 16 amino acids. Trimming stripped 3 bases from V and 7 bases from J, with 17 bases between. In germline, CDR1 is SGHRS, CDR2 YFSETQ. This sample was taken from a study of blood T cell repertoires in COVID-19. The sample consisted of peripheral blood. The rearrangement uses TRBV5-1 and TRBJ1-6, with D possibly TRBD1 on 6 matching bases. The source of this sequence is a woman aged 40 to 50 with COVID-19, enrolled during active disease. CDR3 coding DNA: TGCGCCAGCAGCTATTCCGGGACAACCGGAAATTCACCCCTCCACTTT. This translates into CASSYSGTTGNSPLHF.